The 18 T cell receptor beta chains in this list originate from one sample, sequenced in a study of blood T cell repertoires in COVID-19. The protocol was immunoSEQ multiplex PCR, while the TCRdb copy is restricted to in-frame clones and leaves out a portion. Counted here are more than 65,000 clones, around nine tenths occurring once; the ten biggest clones make up 7.5% to 9.5%. The sequenced sample was peripheral blood. The source is a human donor in a cohort sampled during active COVID-19.

J is TRBJ1-2 and V is TRBV28; no clear D. This CDR3 comprises 12 residues. Trimming shortened V by 8 bases and J by 0 bases, and 7 bases separated the two germline ends. CDR1 and CDR2 (germline): MDHEN, SYDVKM. The CDR3 nucleotides are TGTGCCAGCGAGAGAGCTAACTATGGCTACACCTTC. Protein sequence: CASERANYGYTF.

The rearrangement joins TRBV5-8 to TRBJ1-6; TRBD1 is a possible D gene (5 bases). The CDR3 is made up of 14 amino acids. Germline lookup yields CDR1 SGHTS and CDR2 YDEGEE. Trimming took off 0 bases at V and 10 bases at J, with 11 bases between the two ends. The CDR3: CASSLVGEESPLHF. As DNA, the CDR3 is TGTGCCAGCAGCTTGGTGGGGGAGGAGTCACCCCTCCACTTT.

This clone was found once. The chain employs TRBV30 and TRBJ1-4; D possibly corresponds to TRBD1 (5 bases). CDR1 is GTSNPN and CDR2 is SVGIG in the germline V gene (reference sequence). This CDR3 spans 12 amino acids. V was pared by 0 bases and J by 13 bases, with 12 bases between. CDR3 amino acids: CAWSVGGAGLFF. The CDR3 DNA follows: TGTGCCTGGAGTGTAGGAGGGGCAGGACTGTTTTTT.

The rearrangement links TRBV6-4 to TRBJ2-7; the D gene is possibly TRBD1 (6 bases). Trimming removed 4 bases from V and 4 bases from J, with 11 bases in between. CDR1 is MRHNA and CDR2 is SNTAGT in the germline V gene. The CDR3 is 13 residues long. This CDR3 is CASSAGHGYEQYF. CDR3 nucleotide sequence: TGTGCCAGCAGTGCGGGACACGGTTACGAGCAGTACTTC.

The chain employs TRBV5-4 and TRBJ1-2; TRBD1 agrees at 10 bases. Unmatched junction bases numbered 8, after V lost 7 bases and J lost 8 bases. Germline CDR1 and CDR2: SGHNT and YYREEE (reference sequence). The CDR3 is 13 amino acids. This CDR3 is CASGPDRGEGYTF. The CDR3 DNA reads as TGTGCCAGCGGCCCGGACAGGGGGGAGGGCTACACCTTC. Full variable domain (missing parts from reference TRBV5-4 and TRBJ1-2): ETGVTQSPTHLIKTRGQQVTLRCSSQSGHNTVSWYQQALGQGPQFIFQYYREEENGRGNFPPRFSGLQFPNYSSELNVNALELDDSALYLCASGPDRGEGYTFGSGTRLTVV.

The chain joins TRBV9 to TRBJ2-3, with D unresolved. Looked up from germline, CDR1 is SGDLS and CDR2 is YYNGEE. V was pared by 3 bases and J by 2 bases, with 13 bases between. The length of the CDR3 is 15 residues. Here the CDR3 reads CASSASPLDTDTQYF. The CDR3 DNA reads TGTGCCAGCAGCGCCTCCCCCCTAGACACAGATACGCAGTATTTT.

A few counts support this clone. V and J are TRBV27 and TRBJ1-6; D might be TRBD1 (5 bases). Germline assignment: CDR1 MNHEY and CDR2 SMNVEV (reference sequence). This CDR3 comprises 15 residues. Trimming took 5 bases from V and 10 from J, leaving 18 bases between them. The CDR3 loop is CASSLGGGGASPLHF. Written as DNA, the CDR3 is TGTGCCAGCAGTCTTGGGGGGGGTGGAGCCTCACCCCTCCACTTT.

The V and J genes are TRBV29-1 and TRBJ1-2; 8 nucleotides line up with TRBD1. The CDR3 loop spans 13 amino acids. Germline trimming cut 7 bases from V and 6 bases from J; bases unmatched to any gene: 10. Per germline, CDR1 SQVTM and CDR2 ANQGSEA. CDR3 DNA sequence: TGCAGCGCCGAGGACAGGGATGACCATGGCTACACCTTC. It is translated as CSAEDRDDHGYTF.

Comment on this clone: One end of the junction is discordant with germline, which a read error may explain. This rearrangement joins TRBV29-1 to TRBJ2-7, with 9 nucleotides matching TRBD1. CDR3 length: 14 residues. Germline V CDR1 and CDR2: SQVTM, ANQGSEA. For the CDR3, the DNA is TGCAGCGTGGAAGGACAGGGGAGCTCCTACGAGCAGTACTTC. Encoded protein: CSVEGQGSSYEQYF.

This chain joins TRBV2 and TRBJ2-5; 8 nucleotides match TRBD2. The CDR3 loop spans 15 amino acids. Germline CDR1 and CDR2: SNHLY and FYNNEI. Trimming removed 9 bases from V and 2 bases from J; junction bases left unmatched: 11. CDR3 DNA sequence: TGTGCCAGGCTTCCTGAACTAGCGGTTCAAGAGACCCAGTACTTC. Its translation: CARLPELAVQETQYF.

The chain joins TRBV5-6 to TRBJ2-7; tentative D call: TRBD1 (5 bases). Deletions cut 0 bases from V and 5 bases from J, with 9 bases between. The CDR3 has 13 residues. Germline loops: CDR1 SGHDT, CDR2 YYEEEE. CDR3 sequence reads: CASSLAGSHEQYF. DNA for the CDR3: TGTGCCAGCAGCTTGGCAGGGTCCCACGAGCAGTACTTC.

This sequence joins TRBV11-2 and TRBJ2-1; TRBD2 aligns across 12 bases. The germline gives CDR1 SGHAT, CDR2 FQNNGV. This CDR3 spans 17 amino acids. Trimming at V came to 4 bases and at J to 8 bases, leaving 12 bases not matched to a gene. This chain's CDR3 is CASSSTSGGTPTDEQFF. CDR3 sequence (DNA): TGTGCCAGCAGCTCCACTAGCGGGGGGACCCCTACGGATGAGCAGTTCTTC. Complete variable domain (other parts from reference TRBV11-2 and TRBJ2-1): EAGVAQSPRYKIIEKRQSVAFWCNPISGHATLYWYQQILGQGPKLLIQFQNNGVVDDSQLPKDRFSAERLKGVDSTLKIQPAKLEDSAVYLCASSSTSGGTPTDEQFFGPGTRLTVL.

This clone appeared a single time. This chain uses TRBV5-4 with TRBJ2-6; tentatively, D is TRBD1 (6 bases). CDR1 is SGHNT, CDR2 YYREEE, per germline (reference sequence). This CDR3 has 15 residues. With 3 bases removed from V and 4 bases from J, the gap between germline ends came to 11 bases. In DNA form, the CDR3 reads TGTGCCAGCAGCTCCACAGGGACCGGGGCCAACGTCCTGACTTTC. Translating it yields CASSSTGTGANVLTF.

The gene calls are TRBV6-4 and TRBJ1-3; a possible D gene is TRBD1 (5 bases). This CDR3 has 17 residues. Germline lookup yields CDR1 MRHNA and CDR2 SNTAGT. V lost 7 bases and J lost 0, with 19 bases in between. The CDR3 spells CASTFSRESTSGNTIYF. In DNA, the CDR3 is TGTGCCAGCACTTTCAGCAGGGAAAGCACCTCTGGAAACACCATATATTTT.

This sequence joins TRBV5-1 and TRBJ2-7; D uncertain. This CDR3 spans 12 amino acids. Germline CDR1 and CDR2: SGHRS and YFSETQ. Trimming removed 2 bases at V and 6 bases at J, with 9 bases between. CDR3 sequence reads: CASSFSSSEQYF. CDR3 nucleotide sequence: TGCGCCAGCAGCTTTTCTAGTAGCGAGCAGTACTTC.

This chain connects TRBV3-1 (or the pseudogene TRBV3-2) to TRBJ1-4; maybe TRBD1 (5 bases). The CDR3 totals 15 residues. V was trimmed by 4 bases and J by 7 bases, leaving 16 bases between them. Looked up from germline, CDR1 is LGHDT and CDR2 is YNNKEL (reference sequence). As DNA, the CDR3 is TGTGCCAGCAGCCCTATAAGGGGCGCAAGTGAAAAACTGTTTTTT. Its protein is CASSPIRGASEKLFF.

The chain links TRBV14 to TRBJ2-7; no clear D. The V end lost 3 bases, the J end lost 6 bases, and 3 bases lay between the germline ends. Germline loops: CDR1 SGHDN, CDR2 FVKESK. The CDR3 is 10 amino acids. The CDR3 bases are TGTGCCAGCAGCCACCGCGAGCAGTACTTC. Its protein product is CASSHREQYF.

V usage is TRBV27 and J usage is TRBJ1-2, with 8 bases aligning to TRBD1. V trimming: 4 bases; J trimming: 8 bases; junction bases outside the gene matches: 15. This CDR3 is built from 16 residues. Germline CDR1 MNHEY, CDR2 SMNVEV (reference sequence). The CDR3 DNA reads as TGTGCCAGCAGTTCAATTGCCAACAGGGGGACGCACGGCTACACCTTC. Encoded protein: CASSSIANRGTHGYTF.